The source of this TCR beta chain is a study of cytomegalovirus exposure and HLA in healthy donors. Whole-study findings and limits: Later analysis identified a missense DCLRE1C variant that was linked to TCR beta V- and J-gene trimming. Reported results showed that the classifier diagnosed cytomegalovirus status with high specificity and sensitivity.

A word on this clone: Its specificity is not known.

Trimming left V 6 bases short and J 3 bases short, with 12 bases between. The CDR3 contains 14 residues. Per the germline V gene, CDR1 is MDHEN and CDR2 is SYDVKM. The PCR was carried out with 60 Vbeta primers and 13 Jbeta primers. Data came from immunoSEQ multiplex PCR; TCRdb stores just in-frame clones and leaves some out. The sample lists about 150,000 clones, around 83% occurring once. The receptor was derived from a man aged 25-45 years in good health and CMV-seropositive. Sequenced input: PBMCs. The chain couples TRBV28 to TRBJ1-5; D remains unclear. CDR3 loop: CASSPGLFNQPQHF. CDR3 DNA sequence: TGTGCCAGCAGCCCAGGACTTTTCAATCAGCCCCAGCATTTT.